The T cell receptor beta chain described here comes from a study of T cell repertoires in cytomegalovirus infection. About the study: Shared public TCR beta signatures pointed to both CMV infection and a matching HLA type.

In this sample, this clonotype turned up many times. Its specificity is unknown. The germline V and J ends were trimmed by 2 bases and 8 bases, with 16 bases remaining between them. This CDR3 region has 15 residues. From germline, CDR1 is SGHTA and CDR2 FQGNSA. One entry per CDR3 protein results from TCRdb running MiXCR on the reads. Of about 920,000 distinct CDR3 sequences in the sample, 30% to 40% are singletons; the top ten hold over 11%. This sample comprised cultured CD8+ T cells from PBMCs, obtained from culture after CMV antigen stimulation. This clonotype was sampled from a human donor in good health (CMV status not recorded). Some clones in this sample may be carry-over from other donors' samples. The chain joins TRBV7-2 to TRBJ2-1; possibly TRBD2 for D (5 bases). The CDR3 protein is CASSLTASEVYEQFF. The DNA for the CDR3 is TGTGCCAGCAGCTTAACGGCGTCGGAGGTGTATGAGCAGTTCTTC.